The 30 T cell receptor beta chains below were found in one sample sequenced in a study of cytomegalovirus exposure and HLA in healthy donors. With 60 Vbeta and 13 Jbeta primers, the PCR was carried out. Here immunoSEQ multiplex PCR was the method, and the copy in TCRdb shows in-frame clones only, minus some. This sample has roughly 100,000 clones, with around 74% found just once. Material for sequencing was PBMCs. These receptors all stem from a woman aged 40 to 50 in good health and CMV-seropositive.

The V and J genes are TRBV11-2 and TRBJ1-4, with 7 bases identical to TRBD1. This CDR3 contains 15 residues. In germline, CDR1 is SGHAT, CDR2 FQNNGV. V shed 5 bases, J shed 8 bases, and the junction held 11 bases outside the gene matches. The CDR3 DNA reads TGTGCCAGCAGCCCGGCATGGGACAGTGGGGAAAAACTGTTTTTT. Its translation is CASSPAWDSGEKLFF. Full variable domain (missing parts from reference TRBV11-2 and TRBJ1-4): EAGVAQSPRYKIIEKRQSVAFWCNPISGHATLYWYQQILGQGPKLLIQFQNNGVVDDSQLPKDRFSAERLKGVDSTLKIQPAKLEDSAVYLCASSPAWDSGEKLFFGSGTQLSVL.

This clone was found a few times. The chain joins TRBV28 to TRBJ1-2; possibly TRBD1 for D (6 bases). CDR3 length equals 16 residues. V lost 4 bases, J lost 5 bases, and 20 bases lay in between. Per the germline V gene, CDR1 is MDHEN and CDR2 is SYDVKM. The CDR3 region has the DNA TGTGCCAGCAGTTGGCCCGGGGGGGCTCTGTGGTATGGCTACACCTTC. It is translated as CASSWPGGALWYGYTF.

The V gene is TRBV5-1, the J gene TRBJ2-3; 11 positions agree with TRBD2. The germline gives CDR1 SGHRS, CDR2 YFSETQ. Trimming at V came to 4 bases and at J to 4 bases, leaving 5 bases not matched to a gene. This CDR3 region has 15 residues. Here the CDR3 reads CASSVAGGAPDTQYF. DNA of the CDR3: TGCGCCAGCAGCGTAGCGGGGGGGGCTCCAGATACGCAGTATTTT. Together with reference TRBV5-1 and TRBJ2-3, the CDR3 gives the full variable domain: KAGVTQTPRYLIKTRGQQVTLSCSPISGHRSVSWYQQTPGQGLQFLFEYFSETQRNKGNFPGRFSGRQFSNSRSEMNVSTLELGDSALYLCASSVAGGAPDTQYFGPGTRLTVL.

Details on this clone: This CDR3 is also generated by other DNA sequences in the sample. CDR3 sequence (DNA): TGCGCCAGCAGCTTGGCGGGTGACCAAGAGACCCAGTACTTC. This gives the protein CASSLAGDQETQYF. The gene calls are TRBV5-1 and TRBJ2-5; D is undetermined. CDR3 length: 14 amino acids. Trimming took off 0 bases at V and 0 bases at J, with 6 bases between the two ends. Germline V lookup: CDR1 SGHRS, CDR2 YFSETQ. The full variable domain, its missing parts supplied by reference TRBV5-1 and TRBJ2-5, is KAGVTQTPRYLIKTRGQQVTLSCSPISGHRSVSWYQQTPGQGLQFLFEYFSETQRNKGNFPGRFSGRQFSNSRSEMNVSTLELGDSALYLCASSLAGDQETQYFGPGTRLLVL.

The genes are TRBV7-2 and TRBJ1-1; D perhaps matches TRBD1 (5 bases). Between the trimmed V and J ends, which lost 1 base and 3 bases, there was a span of 9 bases. The CDR3 loop spans 14 amino acids. Germline assignment: CDR1 SGHTA and CDR2 FQGNSA. The CDR3 DNA reads as TGTGCCAGCAGCTTAGGGGGGGTTTACACTGAAGCTTTCTTT. Its protein product is CASSLGGVYTEAFF.

CDR3 in DNA: TGTGCCAGCAGCCGGCCGACAGGTATCTACGAGCAGTACTTC. It translates to CASSRPTGIYEQYF. V gene TRBV5-6 combines with J gene TRBJ2-7; TRBD1 is a possible D gene (6 bases). The CDR3 contains 14 residues. V was shortened by 4 bases and J by 3 bases, with 14 bases between the two germline ends. CDR1 SGHDT and CDR2 YYEEEE come from the germline V gene.

The chain is built from TRBV18 and TRBJ1-4, with a possible D match to TRBD1 (5 bases). CDR1 and CDR2 from the germline V gene are KGHSH and LQKENI. V was shortened by 2 bases and J by 7 bases, with 8 bases between the two germline ends. The CDR3 consists of 13 residues. Here the CDR3 reads CASSPSQAEKLFF. Here the CDR3 DNA reads TGTGCCAGCTCACCATCACAGGCTGAAAAACTGTTTTTT.

The V gene is TRBV6-4, the J gene TRBJ2-2, with D maybe TRBD1 (6 bases). CDR3 length equals 12 residues. Trimming took 6 bases from V and 7 from J, leaving 9 bases between them. Germline V gene sequence: CDR1 MRHNA, CDR2 SNTAGT. The CDR3 region has the DNA TGTGCCAGCAGCCAGGGGAACGGGGAGCTGTTTTTT. Translation: CASSQGNGELFF.

In its sample, this clone was seen a few times. This chain uses TRBV4-1 with TRBJ2-2; 8 bases match TRBD1. Germline CDR1 is MGHRA and CDR2 is YSYEKL. V was clipped by 5 bases and J by 2 bases; unmatched bases: 7. The CDR3 totals 16 residues. CDR3 loop: CASSSFRGPNTGELFF. CDR3 bases: TGCGCCAGCAGCTCCTTCAGGGGGCCAAACACCGGGGAGCTGTTTTTT.

V and J are TRBV11-3 and TRBJ1-6; D perhaps matches TRBD1 (5 bases). The CDR3 has 14 amino acids. Germline assignment: CDR1 SGHNT and CDR2 YENEEA. Trimming removed 2 bases from V and 14 bases from J, with 16 bases in between. CDR3 sequence: CASSLSPGLLTLHF. The CDR3 region has the DNA TGTGCCAGCAGCTTATCTCCAGGGCTTTTGACCCTCCACTTT.

This chain uses TRBV4-2 with TRBJ2-3; 12 nucleotides agree with TRBD2. Germline CDR1 LGHNA, CDR2 YNFKEQ. V shed 4 bases and J 2 bases; nucleotides not matched to a gene: 4. The CDR3 runs to 16 residues. CDR3 bases: TGTGCCAGCAGCCCCGGGACTAGCGGGTTCACAGATACGCAGTATTTT. Translated: CASSPGTSGFTDTQYF.

The rearrangement uses TRBV9 and TRBJ2-5; perhaps TRBD1 as D (6 bases). There are 16 residues in the CDR3. Germline values: CDR1 SGDLS, CDR2 YYNGEE. The V gene lost 4 bases and the J gene lost 4 bases, with 20 bases spanning the gap. The CDR3 sequence: CASSKQTGALGETQYF. CDR3 nucleotides: TGTGCCAGCAGCAAACAGACAGGCGCCCTAGGAGAGACCCAGTACTTC.

The gene calls are TRBV6-5 and TRBJ2-7; TRBD2 is a possible D gene (6 bases). Deletions cut 6 bases from V and 2 bases from J, with 11 bases between. The germline V gene encodes CDR1 MNHEY and CDR2 SVGAGI. The CDR3 sequence is 13 residues long. CDR3: CASSTGSPYEQYF. The CDR3 DNA sequence: TGTGCCAGCAGCACCGGGAGTCCCTACGAGCAGTACTTC.

In this sample, this clone turned up a few times. This chain joins TRBV6-1 and TRBJ2-5; possible D gene TRBD2, 7 bases. Germline V lookup: CDR1 MNHNS, CDR2 SASEGT. The CDR3 is 15 amino acids. The V end was cut by 0 bases, the J end by 1 base, with 9 bases between. CDR3 in amino acids: CASSEAGGGQETQYF. CDR3 DNA sequence: TGTGCCAGCAGTGAAGCAGGGGGGGGCCAAGAGACCCAGTACTTC.

There are a few counts of this clone. This chain uses TRBV19 with TRBJ2-5, with TRBD2 matching 13 bases. The CDR3 contains 16 residues. Germline lookup yields CDR1 LNHDA and CDR2 SQIVND (reference sequence). The ends lost 4 bases at V and 5 bases at J; junction bases unmatched: 7. The CDR3 sequence is CASSTGLAGEGETQYF. The CDR3 nucleotides are TGTGCCAGTAGTACCGGACTAGCGGGAGAGGGGGAGACCCAGTACTTC. The variable domain in full, completed from reference TRBV19 and TRBJ2-5, reads DGGITQSPKYLFRKEGQNVTLSCEQNLNHDAMYWYRQDPGQGLRLIYYSQIVNDFQKGDIAEGYSVSREKKESFPLTVTSAQKNPTAFYLCASSTGLAGEGETQYFGPGTRLLVL.

This chain uses TRBV10-3 with TRBJ2-7; a weak D match, TRBD2 (5 bases). V was trimmed by 9 bases and J by 4 bases, leaving 10 bases between them. The germline gives CDR1 ENHRY, CDR2 SYGVKD. The CDR3 runs 11 residues. As DNA, the CDR3 is TGTGCCATTCAAAGGGAGTACGAGCAGTACTTC. This encodes CAIQREYEQYF.

This sequence joins TRBV7-9 and TRBJ2-2; 8 nucleotides line up with TRBD1. The CDR3 totals 16 residues. J was trimmed by 5 bases and V by 5 bases; bases with no gene match: 10. From germline, CDR1 is SEHNR and CDR2 FQNEAQ (reference sequence). CDR3 nucleotides: TGTGCCAGCAGCCCCTACGTCAGGGGGCGAACCGGGGAGCTGTTTTTT. Translated: CASSPYVRGRTGELFF. The full variable domain, with the rest looked up from reference TRBV7-9 and TRBJ2-2, is DTGVSQNPRHKITKRGQNVTFRCDPISEHNRLYWYRQTLGQGPEFLTYFQNEAQLEKSRLLSDRFSAERPKGSFSTLEIQRTEQGDSAMYLCASSPYVRGRTGELFFGEGSRLTVL.

The V and J genes are TRBV27 and TRBJ2-7, with TRBD2 matching 7 bases. CDR3 length: 17 amino acids. The germline CDR1 and CDR2 sequences are MNHEY and SMNVEV (reference sequence). V lost 4 bases and J lost 3; bases outside the gene matches: 15. CDR3 in amino acids: CASSSFDRLAAHYEQYF. The CDR3 coding sequence is TGTGCCAGCAGTTCCTTCGATCGGCTAGCGGCTCACTACGAGCAGTACTTC.

The chain recombines TRBV7-8 with TRBJ1-6, with 11 bases matching TRBD1. Per germline, CDR1 SGHVS and CDR2 FQNEAQ. V lost 7 bases, J lost 8 bases, and 1 base stayed unmatched. The CDR3 loop spans 13 amino acids. The chain's CDR3 is CASMGQGDSPLHF. The CDR3 coding sequence is TGTGCCAGCATGGGACAGGGGGATTCACCCCTCCACTTT.

This clone has a single count. This sequence joins TRBV27 and TRBJ1-1, with 8 bases lining up with TRBD1. CDR3 length: 12 amino acids. With V trimmed by 8 bases and J by 7 bases, 6 bases remained unmatched. Looked up from germline, CDR1 is MNHEY and CDR2 is SMNVEV (reference sequence). The CDR3 DNA is TGTGCCAGCCAGGGGGCGGTCGGTGAAGCTTTCTTT. Translation gives CASQGAVGEAFF.

The rearrangement links TRBV2 to TRBJ1-5; TRBD1 matches 9 bases. CDR3 length: 14 residues. CDR1 and CDR2 (germline): SNHLY, FYNNEI. V trimming: 6 bases; J trimming: 7 bases; junction bases outside the gene matches: 7. The CDR3 loop reads CASRLQGAEQPQHF. DNA for the CDR3: TGTGCCAGCAGATTACAGGGGGCGGAACAGCCCCAGCATTTT.

The V call is TRBV28, the J call TRBJ1-1; tentatively, D is TRBD1 (6 bases). There are 17 residues in the CDR3. V gave up 1 base and J gave up 5 bases, with 20 bases separating them. In germline, CDR1 is MDHEN, CDR2 SYDVKM. CDR3 coding DNA: TGTGCCAGCAGTTTATTGGGGGCGAGGGAGGGTTGGACTGAAGCTTTCTTT. It encodes CASSLLGAREGWTEAFF.

The V gene is TRBV27, the J gene TRBJ1-2; TRBD1 agrees at 9 bases. Germline loops: CDR1 MNHEY, CDR2 SMNVEV (reference sequence). The length of the CDR3 is 16 residues. The V gene end was trimmed by 6 bases and the J gene end by 5 bases; junction bases not matched to a gene: 13. The CDR3 loop reads CASRPLGQGRDYGYTF. CDR3 nucleotide sequence: TGTGCCAGCAGACCTCTCGGACAGGGGAGAGATTATGGCTACACCTTC.

This clone was seen a few times. The chain carries TRBV6-1 and TRBJ2-5; D unresolved. The length of the CDR3 is 12 residues. Germline-derived CDR1 and CDR2 are MNHNS and SASEGT. The ends were cut back, 4 bases at V and 5 bases at J, with 8 bases in the middle. CDR3 region: CASSGKRETQYF. Written as DNA, the CDR3 is TGTGCCAGCAGTGGGAAGAGGGAGACCCAGTACTTC.

In this sample, this clone turned up once. This chain joins TRBV7-8 and TRBJ2-1; 12 nucleotides agree with TRBD2. Germline assignment: CDR1 SGHVS and CDR2 FQNEAQ. The CDR3 has 16 residues. J gave up 2 bases and V 1 base, and 0 bases lay outside the gene matches. CDR3 protein: CASSLGTSGTYNEQFF. CDR3 DNA: TGTGCCAGCAGCTTAGGGACTAGCGGGACCTACAATGAGCAGTTCTTC.

This chain's CDR3 is CASSMDTYSNQPQHF. The CDR3 DNA is TGTGCCAGCAGCATGGACACCTATAGCAATCAGCCCCAGCATTTT. The chain joins TRBV2 to TRBJ1-5, with a weak D call TRBD1 (5 bases). Germline-derived CDR1 and CDR2 are SNHLY and FYNNEI. This CDR3 contains 15 residues. The V gene lost 6 bases and the J gene lost 0 bases, with 12 bases spanning the gap.

This chain links TRBV29-1 with TRBJ2-1; 8 positions agree with TRBD2. Trimming took 7 bases from V and 9 from J; bases not matched to a gene: 8. The CDR3 has 12 amino acids. Per germline, CDR1 SQVTM and CDR2 ANQGSEA. The CDR3 reads CSGNGGAGEQFF. The CDR3 DNA sequence: TGCAGCGGTAACGGGGGGGCGGGTGAGCAGTTCTTC.

This chain links TRBV5-1 with TRBJ1-4, with 7 bases lining up with TRBD1. The CDR3 consists of 14 residues. Trimming at V came to 3 bases and at J to 8 bases, leaving 7 bases not matched to a gene. Germline lookup yields CDR1 SGHRS and CDR2 YFSETQ. The CDR3 coding sequence is TGCGCCAGCAGCTGGAAAGGACAGGACGAAAAACTGTTTTTT. Protein sequence: CASSWKGQDEKLFF.

The rearrangement joins TRBV5-1 to TRBJ2-5; D possibly corresponds to TRBD1 (5 bases). Between the trimmed V and J ends, which lost 2 bases and 2 bases, there was a span of 7 bases. The germline V gene has CDR1 SGHRS and CDR2 YFSETQ. This CDR3 has 13 amino acids. CDR3 sequence reads: CASSFQGQETQYF. In nucleotides, the CDR3 is TGCGCCAGCAGCTTTCAGGGACAAGAGACCCAGTACTTC.

In its sample, this clone was seen once. The rearrangement uses TRBV14 and TRBJ1-4; 7 nucleotides align to TRBD1. V shed 0 bases and J 7 bases; nucleotides not matched to a gene: 8. The length of the CDR3 is 16 residues. The V gene's germline CDR1 is SGHDN and CDR2 FVKESK. CDR3 in amino acids: CASSQDSDRDFEKLFF. DNA of the CDR3: TGTGCCAGCAGCCAAGATTCCGACAGGGACTTTGAAAAACTGTTTTTT.